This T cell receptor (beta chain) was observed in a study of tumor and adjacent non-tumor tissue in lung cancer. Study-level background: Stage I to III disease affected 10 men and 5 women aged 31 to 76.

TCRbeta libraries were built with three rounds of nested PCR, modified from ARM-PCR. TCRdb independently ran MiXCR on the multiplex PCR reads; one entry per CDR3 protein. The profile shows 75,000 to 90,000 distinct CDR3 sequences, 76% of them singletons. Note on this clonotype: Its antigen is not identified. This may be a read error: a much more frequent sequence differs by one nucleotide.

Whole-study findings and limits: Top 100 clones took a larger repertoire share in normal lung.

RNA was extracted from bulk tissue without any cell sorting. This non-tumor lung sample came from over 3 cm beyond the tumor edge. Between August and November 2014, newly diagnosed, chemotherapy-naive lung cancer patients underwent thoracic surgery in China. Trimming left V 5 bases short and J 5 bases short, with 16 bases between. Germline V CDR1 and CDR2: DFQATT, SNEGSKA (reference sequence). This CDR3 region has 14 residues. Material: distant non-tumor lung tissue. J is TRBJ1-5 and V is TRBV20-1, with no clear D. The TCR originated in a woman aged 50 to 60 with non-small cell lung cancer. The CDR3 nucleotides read TGCAGTGCTTCCCGAGATCGCGAGTATCAGCCCCAGCATTTT. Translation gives CSASRDREYQPQHF.